This T cell receptor beta chain was identified during a study of cytomegalovirus exposure and HLA in healthy donors. The PCR had 60 Vbeta and 13 Jbeta primers. TCRdb keeps only in-frame clones here, not all; method: immunoSEQ multiplex PCR. Seen here are tens of thousands of clones, 85% to 90% observed once, and the top ten hold approximately 3%. Notes on the study in general: Common viral pathogens were later found to be apparently linked to several of the most significant clusters. Using a false discovery rate of 0.05, a later analysis showed that 15,000 to 20,000 TCR beta sequences were associated with HLA alleles. Most TCR sequences were seen very rarely across donors, but some public TCRs occurred in many.

With regard to this clone: The antigen is unknown.

There are 15 residues in the CDR3. Trimming pared 5 bases from V and 0 bases from J, leaving 8 bases between. CDR1 is MNHEY, CDR2 SMNVEV, per germline (reference sequence). This chain uses TRBV27 with TRBJ1-6; D is unresolved. Input material: PBMCs. The TCR originated in a boy younger than 18 in good health and CMV-seronegative. This CDR3 is CASSAPGSYNSPLHF. DNA for the CDR3: TGTGCCAGCAGTGCCCCGGGCTCCTATAATTCACCCCTCCACTTT.